A selection of T cell receptor beta chains follows, all from one sample in a study of blood T cell repertoires in COVID-19. Clones were sequenced by immunoSEQ multiplex PCR, and TCRdb holds only the in-frame ones, with some missing. The sample shows around 200,000 clones, nearly 90% of them seen only once. Sequenced material: PBMCs or T cells enriched from blood (not recorded which). Source of these receptors: a woman aged 40 to 55 with acute COVID-19. CDR3s include the opening cysteine and the closing phenylalanine or tryptophan. D genes are given only for firm matches. Only some rows state a clone size, as once, few, many or a class for expanded clones.

TRBJ1-1,.,TRBD1,TRBV29-1,TGCAGCACAAAAGACAGGGGTAATTGGGGGAACGCTGAAGCTTTCTTT,CSTKDRGNWGNAEAFF
TRBJ1-1,once,.,TRBV25-1,TGTGCCAGCAGTGAATCCGGGACTGCGAACACTGAAGCTTTCTTT,CASSESGTANTEAFF
TRBJ1-5,.,TRBD1,TRBV7-2,TGTGCCACGGGACAGCCGAATCAGCCCCAGCATTTT,CATGQPNQPQHF
TRBJ2-7,.,TRBD2,TRBV9,TGTGCCAGCAGCCCCCAGGGACTAGCTTGGGAGCAGTACTTC,CASSPQGLAWEQYF
TRBJ2-5,.,.,TRBV7-9,TGTGCCAGCAGCCGACCCTGGGGGCCGCAAGAGACCCAGTACTTC,CASSRPWGPQETQYF
TRBJ2-7,.,.,TRBV12-3/TRBV12-4,TGTGCCAGCAGTTTTGGACTTACCTACGAGCAGTACTTC,CASSFGLTYEQYF
TRBJ1-1,.,.,TRBV30,TGTGCCTGGAGTCGGGGGAGGGAGGACACTGAAGCTTTCTTT,CAWSRGREDTEAFF
TRBJ2-1,.,TRBD2,TRBV2,TGTGCCAGCAGTGAATTGGGCGCTAGCGGATCCTACAATGAGCAGTTCTTC,CASSELGASGSYNEQFF
TRBJ2-7,.,.,TRBV12-5,TGTGCTAGTGGTTTGGAAAGGGGGGGGAGCTCCTACGAGCAGTACTTC,CASGLERGGSSYEQYF
TRBJ1-1,.,TRBD1,TRBV28,TGTGCCAGCGGGAGACAGGGCCCCACTGAAGCTTTCTTT,CASGRQGPTEAFF
TRBJ2-7,.,TRBD2,TRBV14,TGTGCCAGCAGCCAAGAGCGCGGGGGGAACTACGAGCAGTACTTC,CASSQERGGNYEQYF
TRBJ1-5,.,.,TRBV3-1/TRBV3-2,TGTGCCAGCAGCCTGTCAGGGGCAAATCAGCCCCAGCATTTT,CASSLSGANQPQHF
TRBJ1-3,.,.,TRBV7-3,TGTGCCAGCAGCTTAACAGGGGGTTCTGGAAACACCATATATTTT,CASSLTGGSGNTIYF
TRBJ2-5,.,TRBD1,TRBV5-1,TGCGCCAGCAGGAGGGACAGGGGGGAGACCCAGTACTTC,CASRRDRGETQYF
TRBJ2-7,.,.,TRBV6-2/TRBV6-3,TGTGCCAGCAGCCGTTCGGGGGAAGCCTACGAGCAGTACTTC,CASSRSGEAYEQYF
TRBJ1-6,.,TRBD1,TRBV4-1,TGCGCCAGCAGCCAACTAAACAGGGGGGATTCACCCCTCCACTTT,CASSQLNRGDSPLHF
TRBJ2-7,.,TRBD1,TRBV11-2,TGTGCCAGCAGCTTCATGACAGGGGCCTACGAGCAGTACTTC,CASSFMTGAYEQYF
TRBJ2-2,.,TRBD2,TRBV4-1,TGCGCCAGCAGCCAAGATCGGCTAGCGGGAGTTGACGGGGAGCTGTTTTTT,CASSQDRLAGVDGELFF
TRBJ1-6,once,.,TRBV27,TGTGCCAGCAGTAAAACAGGGCCCACGCTAAATTCACCCCTCCACTTT,CASSKTGPTLNSPLHF
TRBJ1-1,.,.,TRBV7-2,TGTGCCAGCAGCCTAGGGGGGGGTTGGAGCACTGAAGCTTTCTTT,CASSLGGGWSTEAFF
TRBJ2-7,.,.,TRBV4-1,TGCGCCAGCAGCCAAGGGGGGGCCTACGAGCAGTACTTC,CASSQGGAYEQYF
TRBJ2-3,few,TRBD2,TRBV30,TGTGCCTGGAGTGTACTGGCGGGAGTTGTAGATACGCAGTATTTT,CAWSVLAGVVDTQYF